The 12 T cell receptor beta chains given below trace back to one sample, sequenced in a study of blood T cell repertoires in COVID-19 (dated by TCRdb to about 2020). The receptor library was made with the immunoSEQ multiplex PCR assay. In TCRdb, the immuneACCESS table is reduced to in-frame sequences with V and J assigned. These tables do not hold every clone; where another copy was compared, an unresolved V gene accounts for under half, and the others remain unexplained. The sample table records 120,000 or so clones; 65% to 90% of these occur just once. Just over 6.5% of the sample lies in the top ten. The sample consisted of peripheral blood. The receptors shown here come from an elderly man with active or convalescent COVID-19.

The chain combines TRBV7-3 with TRBJ2-3; 7 nucleotides agree with TRBD1. V lost 3 bases and J lost 2; bases outside the gene matches: 2. This CDR3 is 14 amino acids long. Per germline, CDR1 SGHTA and CDR2 FQGTGA. The CDR3 sequence: CASSFGTATDTQYF. The CDR3 DNA follows: TGTGCCAGCAGCTTTGGGACAGCCACAGATACGCAGTATTTT.

J is TRBJ2-5 and V is TRBV3-1 (or the pseudogene TRBV3-2); D call uncertain. Germline assignment: CDR1 LGHDT and CDR2 YNNKEL (reference sequence). This CDR3 has 13 amino acids. Trimming took off 2 bases at V and 3 bases at J, with 7 bases between the two ends. This CDR3 reads CASSQSGKETQYF. Written as DNA, the CDR3 is TGTGCCAGCAGCCAATCTGGCAAAGAGACCCAGTACTTC.

Here the CDR3 DNA reads TGTGCCAGCAGCGCGAGGGACTGGAACTACGAGCAGTACTTC. Its protein product is CASSARDWNYEQYF. The chain has TRBV2 and TRBJ2-7; D may be TRBD2 (6 bases). Germline lookup yields CDR1 SNHLY and CDR2 FYNNEI. The CDR3 has 14 residues. V lost 6 bases and J 3 bases, leaving 15 bases between the germline ends. Full variable domain (missing parts from reference TRBV2 and TRBJ2-7): EPEVTQTPSHQVTQMGQEVILRCVPISNHLYFYWYRQILGQKVEFLVSFYNNEISEKSEIFDDQFSVERPDGSNFTLKIRSTKLEDSAMYFCASSARDWNYEQYFGPGTRLTVT.

V is TRBV5-1 and J is TRBJ2-2; D is undetermined. The CDR3 extends over 14 amino acids. Germline V gives CDR1 SGHRS, CDR2 YFSETQ. The V end was cut by 0 bases, the J end by 4 bases, with 7 bases between. The CDR3 nucleotides read TGCGCCAGCAGCTTGGACGTCAGCACCGGGGAGCTGTTTTTT. This translates into CASSLDVSTGELFF.

The rearrangement links TRBV7-2 to TRBJ1-5, with 9 bases fitting TRBD1. This CDR3 is built from 16 residues. The V segment lost 5 bases and the J segment 1 base; nucleotides outside the gene matches: 6. CDR1 SGHTA and CDR2 FQGNSA come from the germline V gene. For the CDR3, the DNA is TGTGCCAGCAGCACCGGGACAGGGAGGAGCAATCAGCCCCAGCATTTT. Protein sequence: CASSTGTGRSNQPQHF.

The chain couples TRBV19 to TRBJ2-5, with 8 bases identical to TRBD2. The germline gives CDR1 LNHDA, CDR2 SQIVND (reference sequence). The CDR3 consists of 15 residues. With 6 bases clipped from V and 1 base from J, the junction kept 7 bases outside the gene matches. This CDR3 is CASRPGLEIQETQYF. The CDR3 region has the DNA TGTGCCAGTAGGCCGGGACTAGAGATCCAAGAGACCCAGTACTTC. Using reference TRBV19 and TRBJ2-5 for the parts outside the CDR3, the full variable domain is DGGITQSPKYLFRKEGQNVTLSCEQNLNHDAMYWYRQDPGQGLRLIYYSQIVNDFQKGDIAEGYSVSREKKESFPLTVTSAQKNPTAFYLCASRPGLEIQETQYFGPGTRLLVL.

CDR3 DNA sequence: TGTGCCAGCAGTGTGGGCAGAAGCAATCAGCCCCAGCATTTT. Amino acids: CASSVGRSNQPQHF. The gene calls are TRBV2 and TRBJ1-5; D unclear. The CDR3 has 14 residues. Germline assignment: CDR1 SNHLY and CDR2 FYNNEI. V lost 4 bases, J lost 1 base, and 8 bases lay in between.

This clone was seen only a few times. The gene calls are TRBV6-1 and TRBJ2-5, with TRBD2 matching over 15 bases. CDR1 is MNHNS, CDR2 SASEGT, per germline. The ends lost 4 bases at V and 4 bases at J; junction bases unmatched: 7. This CDR3 is 17 amino acids long. The CDR3 loop reads CASSAGLAGGGGETQYF. The CDR3 DNA reads as TGTGCCAGCAGTGCGGGACTAGCGGGGGGCGGGGGAGAGACCCAGTACTTC.

The chain uses TRBV4-1 and TRBJ1-4, with a tentative D call TRBD1 (6 bases). CDR1 and CDR2 from the germline V gene are MGHRA and YSYEKL. This CDR3 region has 16 residues. Deletions cut 4 bases from V and 0 bases from J, with 12 bases between. Here the CDR3 reads CASSLRQVATNEKLFF. The CDR3 nucleotides read TGCGCCAGCAGCCTAAGACAGGTTGCAACTAATGAAAAACTGTTTTTT.

This clone was seen just once. J is TRBJ2-3 and V is TRBV9, with 11 nucleotides matching TRBD2. Germline V CDR1 and CDR2: SGDLS, YYNGEE. The V gene end was trimmed by 2 bases and the J gene end by 0 bases; junction bases not matched to a gene: 2. The CDR3 spans 16 residues. The chain's CDR3 is CASSVGTSGSTDTQYF. The CDR3 DNA is TGTGCCAGCAGCGTGGGGACTAGCGGCAGCACAGATACGCAGTATTTT.

This rearrangement joins TRBV30 to TRBJ2-5; 10 bases map to TRBD2. Trimming at V came to 3 bases and at J to 3 bases, leaving 4 bases not matched to a gene. This CDR3 comprises 14 residues. Germline values: CDR1 GTSNPN, CDR2 SVGIG (reference sequence). CDR3 in amino acids: CAWSIGTSEETQYF. CDR3 coding DNA: TGTGCCTGGAGCATCGGGACTAGCGAAGAGACCCAGTACTTC.

This clone has just a few counts. This rearrangement joins TRBV5-6 to TRBJ2-2; D is ambiguous. The CDR3 has 13 residues. Trimming cost V 3 bases and J 6 bases, with 9 bases left between them. Germline-derived CDR1 and CDR2 are SGHDT and YYEEEE. CDR3 nucleotides: TGTGCCAGCAGCTCCTACGAGGCCGGGGAGCTGTTTTTT. It translates to CASSSYEAGELFF.